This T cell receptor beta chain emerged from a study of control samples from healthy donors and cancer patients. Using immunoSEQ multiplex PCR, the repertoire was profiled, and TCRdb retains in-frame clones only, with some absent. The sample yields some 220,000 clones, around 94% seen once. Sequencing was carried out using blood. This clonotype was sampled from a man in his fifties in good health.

In DNA, the CDR3 is TGTGCCAGCATGGGGGCGTCGAAGGGCACAGATACGCAGTATTTT. This encodes CASMGASKGTDTQYF. The rearrangement joins TRBV27 to TRBJ2-3, with TRBD1 as a possible D gene (6 bases). The CDR3 loop spans 15 amino acids. V was trimmed by 7 bases and J by 1 base, leaving 15 bases between them. The germline gives CDR1 MNHEY, CDR2 SMNVEV (reference sequence).